This TCR beta chain is drawn from a study of glioma-infiltrating T cells after dendritic cell vaccination (dated by TCRdb to the mid-2010s). Describing the broader study: The cohort included some 15 glioblastoma patients drawn from Phase I and II dendritic cell vaccination trials, of whom 9 were newly diagnosed and 6 had recurrent disease. To make the vaccine, monocyte-derived dendritic cells were cultured for 6 to 8 days with IL-4 and GM-CSF and then pulsed overnight with autologous tumor lysate. Survival after dendritic cell vaccination was correlated with TCR sequencing metrics, such as TIL content and the overlap between tumor and blood repertoires. Patients received autologous tumor lysate-pulsed dendritic cell vaccination between about 2002 and 2013. Deep sequencing of TCR beta CDR3 regions was used to quantify tumor-infiltrating lymphocyte content and compare tumor and blood repertoires in dendritic cell-vaccinated glioblastoma patients. Patients received three intradermal dendritic cell vaccine injections at biweekly intervals in the arm below the axilla. What the authors observed across the whole study: Higher estimated pretreatment TIL content predicted longer time to progression and overall survival after dendritic cell vaccination. The cohort was small and heterogeneous, few patients had complete blood and tumor sets, and even fewer had initial-recurrent tumor pairs. No direct relationship between TCR clonality and survival was found, suggesting a diverse polyclonal response may matter. The response model built on TCR overlap across three groups was characterized as speculative, with prospective validation still needed.

To be selected, patients needed enough residual fresh-frozen tumor tissue and more than two years of available survival data. An isocitrate dehydrogenase mutation was not carried by any of the glioblastoma patients, although molecular status was otherwise variable. PBMC were collected before vaccination, two weeks after the third vaccination, and at tumor progression if tumor progression occurred. The Qiagen DNeasy Blood extraction Kit was used to extract genomic DNA. The CDR3 sequence holds 15 residues, the cysteine and phenylalanine included. This entry keeps only the CDR3 DNA: 45 bases, framed from base 1. The V and J ends are trimmed by 6 bases and 1 base, leaving 15 bases between them. According to the germline V gene, CDR1 reads MGHRA and CDR2 reads YSYEKL. The immunoSEQ assay amplified TCRB CDR3 regions from 1.5 to 2.5 micrograms of genomic DNA, or from all available DNA when less than that amount was available. The multiplex PCR employed 60 forward primers targeting TCR V beta segments and 13 reverse primers targeting J beta segments. To estimate reads per starting template, synthetic control templates were spiked into each sample at limiting dilution. Reads of 87 bp were generated by sequencing on the Illumina HiSeq System. Per the authors' processing: To remove PCR and sequencing errors, closely related sequences were merged with a nearest neighbor algorithm. TCR overlap was measured as the percentage of unique tumor TCR beta sequences also present in the same patient's peripheral blood. The table was pulled from immuneACCESS by TCRdb, which kept in-frame rearrangements only. Such tables lose some clones; where checked, under half of the loss comes from unresolved V genes, and the rest has no known cause. That table gives V, J and clone size, and the DNA gave D and trimming. Present in this sample are around 72,000 clones, 81% of which were seen just once. The top ten hold 6.5% to 10% of the sample.

Turning to this clone: Its binding antigen is unknown. Base qualities are not at hand, and no much larger clone is one base apart.

This specimen consisted of blood, obtained before dendritic cell vaccination. This chain is built from TRBV4-1 and TRBJ1-1; the D segment could be TRBD1, given 5 matching bases. This receptor was obtained from a human donor with glioblastoma. The CDR3 here reads CASRAQGSWNTEAFF. The nucleotide sequence reads TGCGCCAGCAGAGCGCAGGGAAGTTGGAACACTGAAGCTTTCTTT.